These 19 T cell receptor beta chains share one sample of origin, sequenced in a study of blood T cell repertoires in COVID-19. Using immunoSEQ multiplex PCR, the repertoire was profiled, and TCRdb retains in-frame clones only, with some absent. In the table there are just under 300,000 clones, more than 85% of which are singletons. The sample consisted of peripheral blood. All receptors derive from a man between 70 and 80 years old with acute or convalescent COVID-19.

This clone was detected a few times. The CDR3 DNA reads as TGTGCCAGCAGCCGGTCGGGACTCAGCAACTCCTACGAGCAGTACTTC. Translation gives CASSRSGLSNSYEQYF. This chain links TRBV14 with TRBJ2-7; TRBD2 might be the D (6 bases). From germline, CDR1 is SGHDN and CDR2 FVKESK. This CDR3 region has 16 residues. V was cut by 4 bases and J by 0 bases, with 16 bases left in between.

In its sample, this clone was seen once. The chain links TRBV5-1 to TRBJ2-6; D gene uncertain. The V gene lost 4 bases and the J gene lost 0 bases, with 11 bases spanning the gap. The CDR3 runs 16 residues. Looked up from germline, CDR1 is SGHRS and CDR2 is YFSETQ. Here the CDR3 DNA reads TGCGCCAGCAGCCTGGGCGTAAGCTCTGGGGCCAACGTCCTGACTTTC. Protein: CASSLGVSSGANVLTF.

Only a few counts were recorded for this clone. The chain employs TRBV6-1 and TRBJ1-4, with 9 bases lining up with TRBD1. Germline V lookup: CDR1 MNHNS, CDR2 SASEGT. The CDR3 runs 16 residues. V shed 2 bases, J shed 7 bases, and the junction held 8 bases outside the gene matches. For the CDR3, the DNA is TGTGCCAGCAGTGAACCACCGGGACAGGGCCTTGAAAAACTGTTTTTT. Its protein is CASSEPPGQGLEKLFF.

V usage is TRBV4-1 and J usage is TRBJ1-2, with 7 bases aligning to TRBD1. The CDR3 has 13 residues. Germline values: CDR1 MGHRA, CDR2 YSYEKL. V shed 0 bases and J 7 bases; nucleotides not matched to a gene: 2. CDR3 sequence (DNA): TGCGCCAGCAGCCAAGACAACAGGGGTGGCTACACCTTC. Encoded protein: CASSQDNRGGYTF.

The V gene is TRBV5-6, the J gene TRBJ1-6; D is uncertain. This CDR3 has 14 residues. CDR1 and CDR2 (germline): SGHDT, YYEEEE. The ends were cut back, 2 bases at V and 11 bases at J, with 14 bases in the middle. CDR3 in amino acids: CASSLSQTLAPLHF. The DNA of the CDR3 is TGTGCCAGCAGCTTAAGCCAGACGCTAGCACCCCTCCACTTT.

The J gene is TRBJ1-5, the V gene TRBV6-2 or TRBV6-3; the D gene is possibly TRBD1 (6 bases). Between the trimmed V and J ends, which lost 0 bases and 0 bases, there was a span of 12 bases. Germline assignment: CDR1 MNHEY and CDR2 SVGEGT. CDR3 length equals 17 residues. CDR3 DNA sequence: TGTGCCAGCAGTTACTCGATGCAGGGGACTAGCAATCAGCCCCAGCATTTT. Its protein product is CASSYSMQGTSNQPQHF.

The DNA for the CDR3 is TGTGCCAGCATGGCTCTTCACTCCTATAATTCACCCCTCCACTTT. Its translation is CASMALHSYNSPLHF. This sequence joins TRBV6-5 and TRBJ1-6; no definite D call. The CDR3 length is 15 residues. CDR1 is MNHEY and CDR2 is SVGAGI in the germline V gene. The V end lost 7 bases, the J end lost 0 bases, and 10 bases lay between the germline ends.

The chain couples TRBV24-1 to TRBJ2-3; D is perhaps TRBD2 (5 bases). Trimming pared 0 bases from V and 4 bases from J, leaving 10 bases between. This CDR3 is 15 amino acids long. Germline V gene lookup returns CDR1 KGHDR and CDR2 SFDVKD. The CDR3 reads CATSDLRERPDTQYF. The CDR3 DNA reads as TGTGCCACCAGTGATTTGAGGGAGAGGCCAGATACGCAGTATTTT.

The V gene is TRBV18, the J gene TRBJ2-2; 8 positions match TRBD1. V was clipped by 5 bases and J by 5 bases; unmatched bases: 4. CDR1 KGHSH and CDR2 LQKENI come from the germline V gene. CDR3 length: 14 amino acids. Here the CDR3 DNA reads TGTGCCAGCTCAACGCAGGGGGCGACCGGGGAGCTGTTTTTT. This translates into CASSTQGATGELFF.

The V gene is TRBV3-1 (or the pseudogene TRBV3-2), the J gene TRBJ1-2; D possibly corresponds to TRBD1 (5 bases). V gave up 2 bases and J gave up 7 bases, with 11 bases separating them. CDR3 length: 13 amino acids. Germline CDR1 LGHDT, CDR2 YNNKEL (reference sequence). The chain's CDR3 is CASSQSGGGGYTF. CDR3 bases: TGTGCCAGCAGCCAAAGTGGGGGGGGTGGCTACACCTTC.

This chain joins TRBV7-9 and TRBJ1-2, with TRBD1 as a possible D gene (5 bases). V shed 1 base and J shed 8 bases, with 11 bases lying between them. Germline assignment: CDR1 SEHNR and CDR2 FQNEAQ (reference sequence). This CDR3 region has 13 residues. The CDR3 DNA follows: TGTGCCAGCAGCTTAGTGCAGGGAGGCGGCTACACCTTC. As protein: CASSLVQGGGYTF. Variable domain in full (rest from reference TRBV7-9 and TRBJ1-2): DTGVSQNPRHKITKRGQNVTFRCDPISEHNRLYWYRQTLGQGPEFLTYFQNEAQLEKSRLLSDRFSAERPKGSFSTLEIQRTEQGDSAMYLCASSLVQGGGYTFGSGTRLTVV.

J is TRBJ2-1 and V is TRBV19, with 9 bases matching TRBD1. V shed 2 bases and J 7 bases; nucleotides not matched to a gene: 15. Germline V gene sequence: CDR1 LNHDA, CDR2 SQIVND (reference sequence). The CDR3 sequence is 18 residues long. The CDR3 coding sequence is TGTGCCAGTAGTATACGACTCTCGAGAGGGACAGGGAGGAATGAGCAGTTCTTC. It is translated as CASSIRLSRGTGRNEQFF.

The CDR3 region has the DNA TGCGCCAGCAGCCAAGATACGAGTCCCCGGTGGCCCCAGCATTTT. The encoded protein is CASSQDTSPRWPQHF. This chain joins TRBV4-3 and TRBJ1-5; D is ambiguous. The length of the CDR3 is 15 residues. Germline loops: CDR1 LGHNA, CDR2 YSLEER. The germline V and J ends were trimmed by 0 bases and 9 bases, with 15 bases remaining between them.

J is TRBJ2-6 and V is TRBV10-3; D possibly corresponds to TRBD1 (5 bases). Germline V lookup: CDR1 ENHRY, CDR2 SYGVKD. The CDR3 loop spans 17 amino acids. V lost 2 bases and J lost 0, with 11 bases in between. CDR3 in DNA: TGTGCCATCAGTGAGACAGGTTTCGTCTCTGGGGCCAACGTCCTGACTTTC. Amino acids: CAISETGFVSGANVLTF.

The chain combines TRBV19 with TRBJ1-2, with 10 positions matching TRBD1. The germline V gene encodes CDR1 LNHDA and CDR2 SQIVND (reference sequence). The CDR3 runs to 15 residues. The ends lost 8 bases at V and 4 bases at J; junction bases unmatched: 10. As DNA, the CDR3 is TGTGCCAGTTCGTCGGGGACAGGGGACCTCTATGGCTACACCTTC. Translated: CASSSGTGDLYGYTF.

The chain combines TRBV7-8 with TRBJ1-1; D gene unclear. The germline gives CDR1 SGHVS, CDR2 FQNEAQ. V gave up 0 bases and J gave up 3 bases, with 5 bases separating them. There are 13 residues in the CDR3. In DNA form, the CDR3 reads TGTGCCAGCAGCTTAGCGTTCGACACTGAAGCTTTCTTT. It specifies CASSLAFDTEAFF. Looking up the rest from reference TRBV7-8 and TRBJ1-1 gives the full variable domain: GAGVSQSPRYKVAKRGQDVALRCDPISGHVSLFWYQQALGQGPEFLTYFQNEAQLDKSGLPSDRFFAERPEGSVSTLKIQRTQQEDSAVYLCASSLAFDTEAFFGQGTRLTVV.

DNA of the CDR3: TGTGCCAGCAGTTCCCCCCGGGGGAATCGCAATCAGCCCCAGCATTTT. It translates to CASSSPRGNRNQPQHF. This rearrangement joins TRBV28 to TRBJ1-5; D might be TRBD1 (5 bases). The CDR3 consists of 16 residues. CDR1 and CDR2 (germline): MDHEN, SYDVKM. V was cut by 4 bases and J by 2 bases, with 15 bases left in between. The full variable domain, with the rest looked up from reference TRBV28 and TRBJ1-5, is DVKVTQSSRYLVKRTGEKVFLECVQDMDHENMFWYRQDPGLGLRLIYFSYDVKMKEKGDIPEGYSVSREKKERFSLILESASTNQTSMYLCASSSPRGNRNQPQHFGDGTRLSIL.

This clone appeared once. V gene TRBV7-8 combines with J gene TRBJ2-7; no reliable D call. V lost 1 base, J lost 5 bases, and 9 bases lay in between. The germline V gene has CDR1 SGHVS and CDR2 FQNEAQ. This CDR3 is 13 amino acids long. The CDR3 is CASSLDRGNEQYF. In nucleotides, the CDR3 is TGTGCCAGCAGCTTAGATAGAGGAAACGAGCAGTACTTC. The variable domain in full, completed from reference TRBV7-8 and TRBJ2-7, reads GAGVSQSPRYKVAKRGQDVALRCDPISGHVSLFWYQQALGQGPEFLTYFQNEAQLDKSGLPSDRFFAERPEGSVSTLKIQRTQQEDSAVYLCASSLDRGNEQYFGPGTRLTVT.

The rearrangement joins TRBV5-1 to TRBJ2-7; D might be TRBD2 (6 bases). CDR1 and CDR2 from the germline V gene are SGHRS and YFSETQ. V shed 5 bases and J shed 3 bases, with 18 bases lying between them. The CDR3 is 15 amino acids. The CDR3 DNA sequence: TGCGCCAGCAGGGAGGTCTGGAGGGGTAACTACGAGCAGTACTTC. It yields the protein CASREVWRGNYEQYF.